This is a list of T cell receptor beta chains from one sample in a study of blood T cell repertoires in COVID-19. Here immunoSEQ multiplex PCR was the method, and the copy in TCRdb shows in-frame clones only, minus some. The repertoire has about 61,000 clones, roughly nine tenths of them found once; the top ten carry around 9.4%. The sample comprised peripheral blood. These receptors all stem from a human donor in a cohort sampled during active COVID-19. Each CDR3 is given with its conserved first and last residue. D genes are given only for firm matches. Clone size is not always given. Where it is, it says once, few, many or a class for expanded clones.

abundance: NA; d_gene: NA; v_gene: TRBV11-2; j_gene: TRBJ2-1; CDR3nt: TGTGCCAGCAGCTTAGACCGGGGAAGCTCCTACAATGAGCAGTTCTTC; CDR3aa: CASSLDRGSSYNEQFF
abundance: NA; d_gene: NA; v_gene: TRBV5-1; j_gene: TRBJ2-5; CDR3nt: TGCGCCAGCAGCTTGGGGGCCCTACCGGAGACCCAGTACTTC; CDR3aa: CASSLGALPETQYF
abundance: NA; d_gene: NA; v_gene: TRBV19; j_gene: TRBJ1-5; CDR3nt: TGTGCCAGTAGTATTACCGGTCAGCCCCAGCATTTT; CDR3aa: CASSITGQPQHF
abundance: NA; d_gene: NA; v_gene: TRBV6-4; j_gene: TRBJ1-1; CDR3nt: TGTGCCAGCAGTGTTACAGAAGACACTGAAGCTTTCTTT; CDR3aa: CASSVTEDTEAFF
abundance: NA; d_gene: TRBD1; v_gene: TRBV6-5; j_gene: TRBJ1-2; CDR3nt: TGTGCCAGCAGTTACTCGGGACAGGGTTTCGGCTACACCTTC; CDR3aa: CASSYSGQGFGYTF
abundance: NA; d_gene: TRBD2; v_gene: TRBV19; j_gene: TRBJ2-7; CDR3nt: TGTGCCAGTAGTAACCACGAATTAGCGGGGGCCAATTTCTACGAGCAGTACTTC; CDR3aa: CASSNHELAGANFYEQYF
abundance: NA; d_gene: TRBD2; v_gene: TRBV5-1; j_gene: TRBJ2-1; CDR3nt: TGCGCCAGCAGCTTGGTCGGGGGGAGCTCCTACAATGAGCAGTTCTTC; CDR3aa: CASSLVGGSSYNEQFF
abundance: NA; d_gene: NA; v_gene: TRBV27; j_gene: TRBJ2-2; CDR3nt: TGTGCCAGCAGTTCAACGAACACCGGGGAGCTGTTTTTT; CDR3aa: CASSSTNTGELFF
abundance: NA; d_gene: NA; v_gene: TRBV4-1; j_gene: TRBJ2-4; CDR3nt: TGCGCCAGCAGCCCGTCGGTCGAGGCCAAAAACATTCAGTACTTC; CDR3aa: CASSPSVEAKNIQYF
abundance: NA; d_gene: NA; v_gene: TRBV9; j_gene: TRBJ1-6; CDR3nt: TGTGCCAGCAGCGTAATCCCGGGACATTATAATTCACCCCTCCACTTT; CDR3aa: CASSVIPGHYNSPLHF
abundance: NA; d_gene: NA; v_gene: TRBV5-1; j_gene: TRBJ1-1; CDR3nt: TGCGCCAGCAGCTTGGCAGACAGAGTGATTAACACTGAAGCTTTCTTT; CDR3aa: CASSLADRVINTEAFF
abundance: NA; d_gene: TRBD1; v_gene: TRBV4-1; j_gene: TRBJ1-4; CDR3nt: TGCGCCAGCAGCCAAGATCGGGGGACAGGGCTTGCAACTAATGAAAAACTGTTTTTT; CDR3aa: CASSQDRGTGLATNEKLFF
abundance: NA; d_gene: TRBD1; v_gene: TRBV28; j_gene: TRBJ2-5; CDR3nt: TGTGCCAGCAGTTTTACAGGGGTCGGGGCAGAGACCCAGTACTTC; CDR3aa: CASSFTGVGAETQYF
abundance: NA; d_gene: TRBD2; v_gene: TRBV7-2; j_gene: TRBJ2-1; CDR3nt: TGTGCCAGCAGCTTAGCGGGCGGGGGGGCCGGTGAGCAGTTCTTC; CDR3aa: CASSLAGGGAGEQFF
abundance: NA; d_gene: NA; v_gene: TRBV7-8; j_gene: TRBJ2-5; CDR3nt: TGTGCCAGCAGCACATCGACCGGCCGGGGTGAGACCCAGTACTTC; CDR3aa: CASSTSTGRGETQYF
abundance: NA; d_gene: NA; v_gene: TRBV18; j_gene: TRBJ2-7; CDR3nt: TGTGCCAGCTCACCACGCCCAGGGCTCGACGAGCAGTACTTC; CDR3aa: CASSPRPGLDEQYF
abundance: NA; d_gene: NA; v_gene: TRBV30; j_gene: TRBJ1-1; CDR3nt: TGTGCCTGGAGTACAGGCCTGAACACTGAAGCTTTCTTT; CDR3aa: CAWSTGLNTEAFF
abundance: NA; d_gene: NA; v_gene: TRBV30; j_gene: TRBJ2-7; CDR3nt: TGTGCCTGGAGTGGCGGAGGAGTCTCCTACGAGCAGTACTTC; CDR3aa: CAWSGGGVSYEQYF
abundance: NA; d_gene: NA; v_gene: TRBV4-3; j_gene: TRBJ1-2; CDR3nt: TGCGCCAGCAGCCAAGGGCCTAACTATGGCTACACCTTC; CDR3aa: CASSQGPNYGYTF
abundance: few; d_gene: TRBD1; v_gene: TRBV6-5; j_gene: TRBJ1-2; CDR3nt: TGTGCCAGCACGTTGAGGACAGGGGCCTATGGCTACACCTTC; CDR3aa: CASTLRTGAYGYTF
abundance: NA; d_gene: TRBD2; v_gene: TRBV6-2/TRBV6-3; j_gene: TRBJ2-1; CDR3nt: TGTGCCAGCAGCGGACTAGCGGGGGGGTACAATGAGCAGTTCTTC; CDR3aa: CASSGLAGGYNEQFF
abundance: NA; d_gene: NA; v_gene: TRBV6-5; j_gene: TRBJ2-5; CDR3nt: TGTGCCAGCAGTTACAGAGGAGAGACCCAGTACTTC; CDR3aa: CASSYRGETQYF
abundance: NA; d_gene: TRBD2; v_gene: TRBV11-3; j_gene: TRBJ2-1; CDR3nt: TGTGCCAGCGGATTGACTAGCGGGAGAATGGTTGAGCAGTTCTTC; CDR3aa: CASGLTSGRMVEQFF
abundance: NA; d_gene: NA; v_gene: TRBV5-1; j_gene: TRBJ1-1; CDR3nt: TGCGCCAGCAGTCACGGAGGGCAGACGAACACTGAAGCTTTCTTT; CDR3aa: CASSHGGQTNTEAFF
abundance: NA; d_gene: TRBD2; v_gene: TRBV5-1; j_gene: TRBJ2-2; CDR3nt: TGCGCCAGCAGCTTGGTGGGCGGGGGGGCTGTGACCGGGGAGCTGTTTTTT; CDR3aa: CASSLVGGGAVTGELFF
abundance: NA; d_gene: NA; v_gene: TRBV3-1/TRBV3-2; j_gene: TRBJ2-1; CDR3nt: TGTGCCAGCAGCCAAGATCAGTCCTCCTACAATGAGCAGTTCTTC; CDR3aa: CASSQDQSSYNEQFF
abundance: NA; d_gene: NA; v_gene: TRBV6-5; j_gene: TRBJ1-2; CDR3nt: TGTGCCAGCAGTTACTCCCGTTTGACAGGTGGCTACACCTTC; CDR3aa: CASSYSRLTGGYTF